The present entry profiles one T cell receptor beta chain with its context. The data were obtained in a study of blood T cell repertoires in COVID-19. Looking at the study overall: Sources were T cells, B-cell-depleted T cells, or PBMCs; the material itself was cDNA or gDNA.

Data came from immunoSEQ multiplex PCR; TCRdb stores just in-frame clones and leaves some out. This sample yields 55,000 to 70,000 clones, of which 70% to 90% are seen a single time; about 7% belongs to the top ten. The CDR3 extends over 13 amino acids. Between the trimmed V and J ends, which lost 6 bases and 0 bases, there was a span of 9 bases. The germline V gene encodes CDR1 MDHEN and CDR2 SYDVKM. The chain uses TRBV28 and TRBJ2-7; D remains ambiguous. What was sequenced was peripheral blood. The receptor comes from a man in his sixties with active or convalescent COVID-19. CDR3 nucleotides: TGTGCCAGCAGCGAGGTGAGCTCCTACGAGCAGTACTTC. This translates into CASSEVSSYEQYF.